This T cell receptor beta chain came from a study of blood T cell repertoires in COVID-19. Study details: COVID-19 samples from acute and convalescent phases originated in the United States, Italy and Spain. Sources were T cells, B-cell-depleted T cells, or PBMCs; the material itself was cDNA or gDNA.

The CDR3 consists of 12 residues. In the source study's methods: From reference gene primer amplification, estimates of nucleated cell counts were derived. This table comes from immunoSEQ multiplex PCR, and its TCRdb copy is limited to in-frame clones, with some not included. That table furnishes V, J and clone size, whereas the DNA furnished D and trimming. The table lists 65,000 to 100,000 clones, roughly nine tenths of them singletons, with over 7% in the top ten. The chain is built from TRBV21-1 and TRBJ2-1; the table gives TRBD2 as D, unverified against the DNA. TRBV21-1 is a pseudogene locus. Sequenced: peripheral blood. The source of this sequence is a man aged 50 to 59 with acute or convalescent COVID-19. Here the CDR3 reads CASSTLSDEQFF. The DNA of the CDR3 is TGTGCCAGCAGCACCTTGTCCGATGAGCAGTTCTTC.